This TCR beta chain appears in the sequencing data of a study of patients and donors after allogeneic stem cell transplantation. Germline V gene lookup returns CDR1 DFQATT and CDR2 SNEGSKA (reference sequence). Trimming removed 1 base from V and 0 bases from J, with 6 bases in between. This CDR3 spans 13 amino acids. From the RT-PCR reads, TCRdb called clonotypes with MiXCR, one entry per CDR3 protein. Found here are about a million distinct CDR3 sequences, under 20% of them singletons; the top ten hold 5% to 7.5%. The receptor comes from a human donor who was either an allogeneic HSCT recipient or a stem cell or donor lymphocyte infusion donor (not recorded which). It is not recorded whose cells these are; they may come from a transplant donor. This chain links TRBV20-1 with TRBJ1-1; D gene unclear. The sequenced sample consisted of blood, either unsorted or a sorted T cell fraction (not recorded which). CDR3 loop: CSARVEMNTEAFF. Written as DNA, the CDR3 is TGCAGTGCTAGAGTGGAGATGAACACTGAAGCTTTCTTT.